The present T cell receptor (beta chain) was sequenced within a study of a mutant IDH1 vaccine in newly diagnosed glioma. The wider study: Previous care, which was radiotherapy, temozolomide, or both, most often involved both.

Here immunoSEQ multiplex PCR was the method, and the copy in TCRdb shows in-frame clones only, minus some. Here the sample spans roughly 64,000 clones, roughly 71% being singletons. With 6 bases removed from V and 6 bases from J, the gap between germline ends came to 18 bases. CDR3 length: 14 residues. Looked up from germline, CDR1 is MDHEN and CDR2 is SYDVKM. Documented time point: week 35, safety follow-up. Doses of 300 ug of mutant IDH1 20-mer peptide were given with topical imiquimod. Each patient was administered eight vaccinations, scheduled in weeks 1, 3, 5, 7, 11, 15, 19 and 23. Donors harbored newly found WHO grade 3 or 4 IDH1-mutant, ATRX-lost astrocytomas. Notes on the study in general: Pseudoprogression seemed unlinked to shifts in top peripheral T cell clonotypes.

Points on this clone: Its target is not known.

This sequence originates from a man between 50 and 59 years old with glioma. This specimen was PBMCs, taken from a glioma patient whose treatment included an IDH1 peptide vaccine. This chain links TRBV28 with TRBJ2-7; D tentatively fits TRBD1 or TRBD2 (5 bases each). The CDR3 reads CASSPGTAALEQYF. CDR3 bases: TGTGCCAGCAGCCCCGGGACGGCAGCCCTCGAGCAGTACTTC. The full variable domain, with the rest looked up from reference TRBV28 and TRBJ2-7, is DVKVTQSSRYLVKRTGEKVFLECVQDMDHENMFWYRQDPGLGLRLIYFSYDVKMKEKGDIPEGYSVSREKKERFSLILESASTNQTSMYLCASSPGTAALEQYFGPGTRLTVT.